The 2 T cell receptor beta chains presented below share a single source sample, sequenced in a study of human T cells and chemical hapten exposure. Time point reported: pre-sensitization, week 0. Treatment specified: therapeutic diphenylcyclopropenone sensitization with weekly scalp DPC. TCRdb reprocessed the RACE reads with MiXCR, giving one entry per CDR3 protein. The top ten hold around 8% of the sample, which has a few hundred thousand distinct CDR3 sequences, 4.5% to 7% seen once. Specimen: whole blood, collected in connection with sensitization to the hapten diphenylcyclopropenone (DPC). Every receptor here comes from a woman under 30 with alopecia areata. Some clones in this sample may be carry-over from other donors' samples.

The CDR3 region is CASSLQGRTGEAFF. The CDR3 DNA reads as TGTGCCAGCAGCTTACAGGGCCGAACGGGTGAAGCTTTCTTT. The chain is built from TRBV11-1 and TRBJ1-1; D is possibly TRBD1 (5 bases). Trimming took off 2 bases at V and 7 bases at J, with 14 bases between the two ends. The CDR3 is 14 amino acids. The germline V gene encodes CDR1 SGHAT and CDR2 FQDESV (reference sequence).

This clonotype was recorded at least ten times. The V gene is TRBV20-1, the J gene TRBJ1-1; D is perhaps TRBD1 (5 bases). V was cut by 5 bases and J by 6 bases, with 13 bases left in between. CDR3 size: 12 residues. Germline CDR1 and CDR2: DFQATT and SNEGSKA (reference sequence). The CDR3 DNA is TGCAGTGCTGGGGACCGCCGTTCTGAAGCTTTCTTT. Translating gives CSAGDRRSEAFF.